Listed here are 24 T cell receptor beta chains from one sample, sequenced in a study of Ad26.COV2.S vaccination and SARS-CoV-2 variants. Regarding treatment: roughly 19 received Ad26.COV2.S at low or high dose, single or two shots; a few received placebo; per-sample allocation not given. Sampling occurred on day 63 after the first vaccine or placebo injection. The protocol was immunoSEQ multiplex PCR, while the TCRdb copy is restricted to in-frame clones and leaves out a portion. The data contain roughly 400,000 clones, roughly 90% of them singletons. The sequencing here drew on peripheral blood, taken in a trial of Ad26.COV2.S vaccine versus placebo. Every receptor here comes from a person between 18 and 60 years old who received the Ad26.COV2.S COVID-19 vaccine or a placebo.

This chain links TRBV19 with TRBJ2-7; 11 bases fit TRBD1. Trimming at V came to 2 bases and at J to 5 bases, leaving 17 bases not matched to a gene. CDR3 size: 19 residues. Germline V CDR1 and CDR2: LNHDA, SQIVND (reference sequence). CDR3 DNA sequence: TGTGCCAGTAGTATAACCTCATGGGACAGGGGGACTAGGGGCCACGAGCAGTACTTC. Its protein is CASSITSWDRGTRGHEQYF. The whole variable domain, filled in from reference TRBV19 and TRBJ2-7, reads DGGITQSPKYLFRKEGQNVTLSCEQNLNHDAMYWYRQDPGQGLRLIYYSQIVNDFQKGDIAEGYSVSREKKESFPLTVTSAQKNPTAFYLCASSITSWDRGTRGHEQYFGPGTRLTVT.

The chain couples TRBV19 to TRBJ2-5, with D possibly called TRBD1 or TRBD2 (7 bases each). V was clipped by 9 bases and J by 5 bases, with 28 bases between them. This CDR3 is 17 amino acids long. Per germline, CDR1 LNHDA and CDR2 SQIVND (reference sequence). The CDR3 nucleotides are TGTGCCAGCAAGGGACCCGGGAGGCAGGGGGTCTGGGAGACCCAGTACTTC. Amino acids: CASKGPGRQGVWETQYF.

For this clone: The junction departs from germline at one end; a sequencing error may be responsible. In DNA, the CDR3 is TGTGCCAGCAGCTTAGTCGAGCGGGCGCGGGACTTC. This translates into CASSLVERARDF. The V gene is TRBV5-8, the J gene TRBJ2-4; D is possibly TRBD2 (6 bases). Germline V CDR1 and CDR2: SGHTS, YDEGEE. This CDR3 spans 12 amino acids. The variable domain in full, with the rest retrieved from reference TRBV5-8 and TRBJ2-4, is EAGVTQSPTHLIKTRGQQATLRCSPISGHTSVYWYQQALGLGLQFLLWYDEGEERNRGNFPPRFSGRQFPNYSSELNVNALELEDSALYLCASSLVERARDFGAGTRLSVL.

V gene TRBV28 combines with J gene TRBJ1-1, with D perhaps matching TRBD1 (5 bases). CDR1 and CDR2 from the germline V gene are MDHEN and SYDVKM. This CDR3 is built from 13 residues. Trimming left V 5 bases short and J 1 base short, with 8 bases between. CDR3 nucleotide sequence: TGTGCCAGCAGTATGACAGCGAACACTGAAGCTTTCTTT. Amino acid sequence: CASSMTANTEAFF.

The J gene is TRBJ2-5, the V gene TRBV7-3; weak D call: TRBD1 (5 bases). Germline lookup yields CDR1 SGHTA and CDR2 FQGTGA. With 2 bases removed from V and 4 bases from J, the gap between germline ends came to 17 bases. This CDR3 spans 16 amino acids. The CDR3 loop is CASSLSGRAKGETQYF. The CDR3 nucleotides are TGTGCCAGCAGCTTATCAGGCAGGGCCAAAGGAGAGACCCAGTACTTC.

This chain connects TRBV5-5 to TRBJ2-7; 8 positions match TRBD2. The CDR3 loop spans 16 amino acids. In germline, CDR1 is SGHKS, CDR2 YYEKEE (reference sequence). V dropped 2 bases and J dropped 0; count of bases not matched to a gene: 7. The CDR3 DNA sequence: TGTGCCAGCAGCTTCGAACCTAGCGGGTCCTCCTACGAGCAGTACTTC. Translated, it gives CASSFEPSGSSYEQYF. Looking up the rest from reference TRBV5-5 and TRBJ2-7 gives the full variable domain: DAGVTQSPTHLIKTRGQQVTLRCSPISGHKSVSWYQQVLGQGPQFIFQYYEKEERGRGNFPDRFSARQFPNYSSELNVNALLLGDSALYLCASSFEPSGSSYEQYFGPGTRLTVT.

V is TRBV11-2 and J is TRBJ1-1; D is perhaps TRBD1 (6 bases). There are 15 residues in the CDR3. V was trimmed by 1 base and J by 4 bases, leaving 13 bases between them. Germline V gives CDR1 SGHAT, CDR2 FQNNGV. The CDR3 spells CASSLVGRGSTEAFF. The CDR3 DNA is TGTGCCAGCAGCTTAGTAGGCAGGGGAAGCACTGAAGCTTTCTTT.

The rearrangement links TRBV6-5 to TRBJ1-4, with unresolved D. Germline V gives CDR1 MNHEY, CDR2 SVGAGI. The CDR3 is 14 residues long. V lost 5 bases to trimming and J lost 8 bases, with 15 bases between them. The CDR3 loop is CASSSPLAREKLFF. CDR3 nucleotides: TGTGCCAGCAGTAGCCCTCTCGCGAGAGAAAAACTGTTTTTT.

CDR3 DNA: TGTGCCAGCAGTCCTCCGGGACGACCTGGAGATGAGCAGTTCTTC. Its translation is CASSPPGRPGDEQFF. The V call is TRBV7-6, the J call TRBJ2-1, with D possibly called TRBD1 or TRBD2 (5 bases each). The V end was cut by 6 bases, the J end by 8 bases, with 20 bases between. The CDR3 totals 15 residues. Looked up from germline, CDR1 is SGHVS and CDR2 is FNYEAQ.

Turning to this clone: Additional DNA sequences in this sample encode the identical CDR3. The CDR3 reads CASSRQGSHEQYF. CDR3 nucleotide sequence: TGTGCCAGCAGCCGACAGGGCTCGCACGAGCAGTACTTC. The rearrangement uses TRBV7-9 and TRBJ2-7, with 7 bases matching TRBD1. From germline, CDR1 is SEHNR and CDR2 FQNEAQ (reference sequence). The CDR3 is 13 residues long. V trimming: 5 bases; J trimming: 5 bases; junction bases outside the gene matches: 6.

This clone was detected many times. Mismatch with germline at one junction end may stem from a read error. This chain connects TRBV5-1 to TRBJ2-1; D remains unclear. This CDR3 contains 8 residues. In germline, CDR1 is SGHRS, CDR2 YFSETQ. CDR3 protein: CARSLRIF. In DNA, the CDR3 is TGCGCCAGATCTCTTCGGATCTTC.

This chain links TRBV6-6 with TRBJ1-6; 7 bases are a match to TRBD1. Looked up from germline, CDR1 is MNHNY and CDR2 is SVGAGI (reference sequence). V shed 0 bases and J 7 bases; nucleotides not matched to a gene: 6. The CDR3 length is 16 residues. The CDR3 DNA is TGTGCCAGCAGTTACTCGACAGGGCGGCAGAATTCACCCCTCCACTTT. It translates to CASSYSTGRQNSPLHF.

This rearrangement joins TRBV6-5 to TRBJ2-5, with 12 bases aligning to TRBD2. CDR1 is MNHEY, CDR2 SVGAGI, per germline. CDR3 size: 15 residues. The V and J ends lost 5 bases and 7 bases, in that order; junction bases with no gene match: 8. The CDR3 DNA reads TGTGCCAGCAGTCCTCTAGCGGGAGGGCCCTCGACCCAGTACTTC. This encodes CASSPLAGGPSTQYF.

This clone was counted once. This chain joins TRBV2 and TRBJ1-1; D is unclear. The ends were cut back, 3 bases at V and 1 base at J, with 15 bases in the middle. The CDR3 totals 16 residues. Germline V gene data show CDR1 as SNHLY and CDR2 as FYNNEI. CDR3: CASSEGKRTPNTEAFF. CDR3 nucleotide sequence: TGTGCCAGCAGTGAGGGGAAACGTACCCCGAACACTGAAGCTTTCTTT.

The chain recombines TRBV6-1 with TRBJ2-7; D is possibly TRBD1 or TRBD2 (5 bases each). Germline loops: CDR1 MNHNS, CDR2 SASEGT. V gave up 2 bases and J gave up 1 base, with 9 bases separating them. The CDR3 length is 14 residues. The CDR3 DNA reads TGTGCCAGCAGTGAAAAGTGGGGGTCCTACGAGCAGTACTTC. Translated, it gives CASSEKWGSYEQYF.

The rearrangement joins TRBV7-9 to TRBJ2-7, with 8 nucleotides matching TRBD1. Germline-derived CDR1 and CDR2 are SEHNR and FQNEAQ (reference sequence). This CDR3 has 15 residues. Germline trimming cut 4 bases from V and 2 bases from J; bases unmatched to any gene: 7. CDR3 sequence: CASSSGQGRTYEQYF. CDR3 nucleotide sequence: TGTGCCAGCAGCTCCGGACAGGGAAGGACCTACGAGCAGTACTTC.

The J gene is TRBJ2-7, the V gene TRBV5-4, with TRBD2 matching 10 bases. Germline lookup yields CDR1 SGHNT and CDR2 YYREEE (reference sequence). The CDR3 sequence is 14 residues long. V lost 4 bases to trimming and J lost 3 bases; unmatched junction nucleotides: 4. The CDR3 bases are TGTGCCAGCAGCCCCAGGACTAGCGGCTACGAGCAGTACTTC. It yields the protein CASSPRTSGYEQYF.

The CDR3 nucleotides read TGCGCCAGCAGCTTGGGAGGACAGGGAAACATTCAGTACTTC. It is translated as CASSLGGQGNIQYF. The chain is built from TRBV5-1 and TRBJ2-4; 8 nucleotides match TRBD1. The CDR3 runs 14 residues. Germline V gives CDR1 SGHRS, CDR2 YFSETQ. V trimming: 0 bases; J trimming: 6 bases; junction bases outside the gene matches: 2.

V is TRBV28 and J is TRBJ2-1; 8 bases fit TRBD2. V lost 4 bases, J lost 8 bases, and 7 bases stayed unmatched. The CDR3 runs to 14 residues. The V gene's germline CDR1 is MDHEN and CDR2 SYDVKM. As DNA, the CDR3 is TGTGCCAGCAGTTCCCCGGGAGGGAAGGATGAGCAGTTCTTC. Encoded protein: CASSSPGGKDEQFF.

J is TRBJ2-1 and V is TRBV7-9; D is perhaps TRBD1 or TRBD2 (5 bases each). The CDR3 extends over 12 amino acids. V shed 6 bases and J shed 9 bases, with 12 bases lying between them. The germline V gene encodes CDR1 SEHNR and CDR2 FQNEAQ (reference sequence). CDR3 amino acids: CASSQGDGEQFF. In nucleotides, the CDR3 is TGTGCCAGCAGTCAAGGGGACGGTGAGCAGTTCTTC.

V usage is TRBV4-2 and J usage is TRBJ1-2; TRBD1 matches at 7 bases. CDR3 length equals 15 residues. J was trimmed by 0 bases and V by 4 bases; bases with no gene match: 5. Germline V gene data show CDR1 as LGHNA and CDR2 as YNFKEQ. CDR3 in amino acids: CASSPPGTANYGYTF. The CDR3 nucleotides are TGTGCCAGCAGCCCCCCCGGGACAGCTAACTATGGCTACACCTTC.

The J gene is TRBJ1-1, the V gene TRBV9; TRBD1 is a possible D gene (6 bases). V gave up 0 bases and J gave up 3 bases, with 18 bases separating them. Germline V CDR1 and CDR2: SGDLS, YYNGEE. The CDR3 runs 17 residues. CDR3: CASSVGLRGALDTEAFF. The CDR3 DNA is TGTGCCAGCAGCGTAGGACTAAGGGGGGCCCTGGACACTGAAGCTTTCTTT.

The chain couples TRBV6-5 to TRBJ2-3; D remains unclear. Per the germline V gene, CDR1 is MNHEY and CDR2 is SVGAGI. Trimming removed 6 bases from V and 4 bases from J, with 11 bases in between. This CDR3 has 13 amino acids. The CDR3 reads CASRNTGADTQYF. The CDR3 nucleotides read TGTGCCAGCAGAAACACGGGCGCAGATACGCAGTATTTT.

The V and J genes are TRBV7-3 and TRBJ2-1; D possibly corresponds to TRBD2 (6 bases). Trimming stripped 3 bases from V and 12 bases from J, with 9 bases between. CDR3 length: 11 residues. In germline, CDR1 is SGHTA, CDR2 FQGTGA. CDR3 protein: CASSFGEAQFF. DNA of the CDR3: TGTGCCAGCAGCTTTGGGGAGGCGCAGTTCTTC.